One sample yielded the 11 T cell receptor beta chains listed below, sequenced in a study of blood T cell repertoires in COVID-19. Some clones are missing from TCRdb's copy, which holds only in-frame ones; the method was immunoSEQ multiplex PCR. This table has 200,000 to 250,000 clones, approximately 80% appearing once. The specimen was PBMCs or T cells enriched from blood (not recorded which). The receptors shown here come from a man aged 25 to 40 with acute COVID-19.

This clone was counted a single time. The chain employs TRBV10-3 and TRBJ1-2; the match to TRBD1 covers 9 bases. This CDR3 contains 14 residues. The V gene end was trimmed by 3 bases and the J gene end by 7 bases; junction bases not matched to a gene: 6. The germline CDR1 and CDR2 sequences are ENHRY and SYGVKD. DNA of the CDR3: TGTGCCATCAGTGAATCAACAGGGGGCAGTGGCTACACCTTC. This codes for CAISESTGGSGYTF.

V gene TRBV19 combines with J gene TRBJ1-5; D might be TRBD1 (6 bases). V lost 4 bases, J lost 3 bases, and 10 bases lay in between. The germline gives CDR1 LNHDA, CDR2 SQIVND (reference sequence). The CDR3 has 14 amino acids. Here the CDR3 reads CASSTHRDNQPQHF. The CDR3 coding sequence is TGTGCCAGTAGTACACACAGGGACAATCAGCCCCAGCATTTT.

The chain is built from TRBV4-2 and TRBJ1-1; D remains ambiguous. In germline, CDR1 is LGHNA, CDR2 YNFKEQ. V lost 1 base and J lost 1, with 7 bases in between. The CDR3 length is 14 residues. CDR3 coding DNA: TGTGCCAGCAGCCAAGGGCAGTCGAACACTGAAGCTTTCTTT. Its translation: CASSQGQSNTEAFF.

The CDR3 nucleotides are TGCGCCAGCAGTGGCGGGGGGGTAGATACGCAGTATTTT. It yields the protein CASSGGGVDTQYF. The chain links TRBV5-1 to TRBJ2-3; 9 nucleotides align to TRBD2. V shed 5 bases, J shed 5 bases, and the junction held 3 bases outside the gene matches. This CDR3 spans 13 amino acids. CDR1 is SGHRS, CDR2 YFSETQ, per germline.

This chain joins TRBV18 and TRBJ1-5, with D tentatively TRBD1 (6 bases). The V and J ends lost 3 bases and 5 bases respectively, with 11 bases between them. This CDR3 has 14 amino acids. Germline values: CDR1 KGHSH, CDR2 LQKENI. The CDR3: CASSPLAGDQPQHF. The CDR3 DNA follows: TGTGCCAGCTCACCCCTAGCAGGGGATCAGCCCCAGCATTTT. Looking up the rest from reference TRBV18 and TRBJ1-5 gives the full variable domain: NAGVMQNPRHLVRRRGQEARLRCSPMKGHSHVYWYRQLPEEGLKFMVYLQKENIIDESGMPKERFSAEFPKEGPSILRIQQVVRGDSAAYFCASSPLAGDQPQHFGDGTRLSIL.

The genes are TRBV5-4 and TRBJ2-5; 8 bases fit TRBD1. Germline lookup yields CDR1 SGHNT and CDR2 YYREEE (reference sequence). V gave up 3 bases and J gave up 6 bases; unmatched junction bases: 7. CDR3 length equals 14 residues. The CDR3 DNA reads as TGTGCCAGCAGCTGGACAGGGAATATACAGACCCAGTACTTC. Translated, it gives CASSWTGNIQTQYF.

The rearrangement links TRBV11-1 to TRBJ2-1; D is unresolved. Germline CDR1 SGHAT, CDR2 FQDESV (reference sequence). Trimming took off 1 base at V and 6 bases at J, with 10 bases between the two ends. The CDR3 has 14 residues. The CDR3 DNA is TGTGCCAGCAGCTTAGGCAGGTGGGTCAATGAGCAGTTCTTC. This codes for CASSLGRWVNEQFF.

Here the CDR3 DNA reads TGTGCCAGAAGCCATGACTTAGGCGGCTCACCCCTCCACTTT. It encodes CARSHDLGGSPLHF. The rearrangement joins TRBV5-3 to TRBJ1-6; no definite D call. TRBV5-3 is sorted into the ORF group, with uncertain function. The CDR3 length is 14 residues. Trimming took off 4 bases at V and 10 bases at J, with 15 bases between the two ends.

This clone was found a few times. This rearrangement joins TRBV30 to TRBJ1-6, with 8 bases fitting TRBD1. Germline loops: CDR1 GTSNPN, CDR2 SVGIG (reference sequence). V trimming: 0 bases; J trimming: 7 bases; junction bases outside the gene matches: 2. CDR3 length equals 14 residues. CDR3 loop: CAWSVQGGNSPLHF. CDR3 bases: TGTGCCTGGAGTGTACAGGGGGGGAATTCACCCCTCCACTTT.

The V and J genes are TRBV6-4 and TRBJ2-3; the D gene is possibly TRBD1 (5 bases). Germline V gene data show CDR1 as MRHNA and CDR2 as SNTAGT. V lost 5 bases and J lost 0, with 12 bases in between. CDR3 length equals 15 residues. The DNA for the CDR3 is TGTGCCAGCAGTCGACAGCCAGATAGCACAGATACGCAGTATTTT. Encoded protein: CASSRQPDSTDTQYF.

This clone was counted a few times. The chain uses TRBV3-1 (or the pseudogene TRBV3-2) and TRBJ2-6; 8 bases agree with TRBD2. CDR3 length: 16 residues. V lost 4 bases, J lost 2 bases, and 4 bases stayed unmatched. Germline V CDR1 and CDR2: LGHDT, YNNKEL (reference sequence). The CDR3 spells CASSLGGAAGANVLTF. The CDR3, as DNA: TGTGCCAGCAGCCTCGGGGGGGCCGCTGGGGCCAACGTCCTGACTTTC.